The clone carrying this TCR beta chain appeared a few times. MiXCR was run by TCRdb on the RT-PCR reads, yielding one entry per CDR3 protein. The sample records more than 850,000 distinct CDR3 sequences, 15% to 20% being singletons. This specimen comes from a study of patients and donors after allogeneic stem cell transplantation. With V trimmed by 2 bases and J by 6 bases, 8 bases remained unmatched. The germline CDR1 and CDR2 sequences are MNHEY and SMNVEV (reference sequence). The CDR3 consists of 15 residues. The chain joins TRBV27 to TRBJ2-7; 9 bases align to TRBD1. The sample taken for sequencing was blood, either unsorted or a sorted T cell fraction (not recorded which). This clonotype was obtained from a human donor who was either an allogeneic HSCT recipient or a stem cell or donor lymphocyte infusion donor (not recorded which). It is not recorded whose cells these are; they may come from a transplant donor. The CDR3 region has the DNA TGTGCCAGCAGTTTAGCGGGGGACAGGGTTCGCGAGCAGTACTTC. Protein sequence: CASSLAGDRVREQYF.